These 13 T cell receptor beta chains came from one sample sequenced in a study of T-cell reconstitution after alpha-beta-depleted transplantation in children. Unique molecular identifiers were used to barcode this TCRbeta library. TCRdb re-called the PCR reads through MiXCR, storing one row per CDR3 protein. The sample carries some 600,000 distinct CDR3 sequences, approximately 13% recorded once. Sequenced here: PBMCs, mostly from graft donor cells, sampled 360 days after TCRalphabeta/CD19-depleted stem cell transplant. These receptors were taken from a male patient younger than 18 who had a stem cell transplant for acute myeloid leukemia, so the T cells may come from the graft donor.

This clonotype was picked up many times. The chain is built from TRBV5-1 and TRBJ2-7; D is possibly TRBD1 (6 bases). Trimming cost V 0 bases and J 3 bases, with 13 bases left between them. The CDR3 has 15 residues. Germline CDR1 SGHRS, CDR2 YFSETQ. CDR3 nucleotide sequence: TGCGCCAGCAGCTTGGTATCACAGGGTATCTACGAGCAGTACTTC. This encodes CASSLVSQGIYEQYF.

The chain uses TRBV12-3 or TRBV12-4 and TRBJ2-7; no clear D. With 4 bases removed from V and 4 bases from J, the gap between germline ends came to 11 bases. This CDR3 has 13 amino acids. CDR3 protein: CASSSPFYYEQYF. CDR3 sequence (DNA): TGTGCCAGCAGTTCCCCCTTTTATTACGAGCAGTACTTC.

The chain carries TRBV7-3 and TRBJ2-1, with 8 nucleotides matching TRBD1. J lost 5 bases, V lost 5 bases, and 5 bases had no gene match. The V gene's germline CDR1 is SGHTA and CDR2 FQGTGA. The CDR3 runs to 14 residues. In DNA, the CDR3 is TGTGCCAGCAGCCCGACAGGGGCCCACAATGAGCAGTTCTTC. It encodes CASSPTGAHNEQFF.

This clonotype was recorded a few times. This chain uses TRBV4-3 with TRBJ2-7; TRBD2 is a possible D gene (6 bases). Per the germline V gene, CDR1 is LGHNA and CDR2 is YSLEER. This CDR3 comprises 17 residues. Trimming removed 0 bases from V and 1 base from J, with 16 bases in between. The CDR3 sequence is CASSQDMRLEFSYEQYF. CDR3 sequence (DNA): TGCGCCAGCAGCCAAGATATGAGACTAGAGTTTTCCTACGAGCAGTACTTC.

The chain couples TRBV7-2 to TRBJ1-4, with TRBD1 matching 7 bases. With 0 bases clipped from V and 8 bases from J, the junction kept 6 bases outside the gene matches. The germline CDR1 and CDR2 sequences are SGHTA and FQGNSA. This CDR3 region has 15 residues. The CDR3 nucleotides read TGTGCCAGCAGCTTAGCGGGGAGGGGGCGAGAAAAACTGTTTTTT. Protein: CASSLAGRGREKLFF.

This clonotype was picked up many times. The chain uses TRBV4-3 and TRBJ1-3, with 10 positions matching TRBD1. The ends lost 0 bases at V and 4 bases at J; junction bases unmatched: 3. Germline CDR1 LGHNA, CDR2 YSLEER. This CDR3 is built from 16 residues. The CDR3 region is CASSQEGQGSGNTIYF. CDR3 in DNA: TGCGCCAGCAGCCAAGAGGGACAGGGGTCCGGAAACACCATATATTTT.

The V call is TRBV27, the J call TRBJ2-3; 11 positions agree with TRBD1. Unmatched junction bases numbered 12, after V lost 8 bases and J lost 5 bases. Germline V gives CDR1 MNHEY, CDR2 SMNVEV (reference sequence). The CDR3 length is 16 residues. The DNA of the CDR3 is TGTGCCAGCGGGGATGCGGACAGGGGGCGGAAAGATACGCAGTATTTT. Translated, it gives CASGDADRGRKDTQYF.

This sequence joins TRBV20-1 and TRBJ2-2; possible D gene TRBD2, 5 bases. The germline CDR1 and CDR2 sequences are DFQATT and SNEGSKA (reference sequence). This CDR3 is 15 amino acids long. The germline V and J ends were trimmed by 6 bases and 5 bases, with 19 bases remaining between them. In DNA, the CDR3 is TGCAGTGCCCGCCCTTTAGCGAAGAGAACCGGGGAGCTGTTTTTT. Amino acids: CSARPLAKRTGELFF.

This chain uses TRBV7-9 with TRBJ2-7; D possibly matches TRBD1 or TRBD2 (6 bases each). Germline CDR1 reads SEHNR; CDR2 reads FQNEAQ (reference sequence). Trimming cost V 3 bases and J 3 bases, with 12 bases left between them. This CDR3 contains 14 residues. This chain's CDR3 is CASSLGGSIYEQYF. In DNA, the CDR3 is TGTGCCAGCAGCTTGGGGGGCTCCATCTACGAGCAGTACTTC.

This sequence joins TRBV7-3 and TRBJ2-5, with 8 nucleotides matching TRBD1. The CDR3 runs 15 residues. Trimming at V came to 5 bases and at J to 3 bases, leaving 8 bases not matched to a gene. Germline CDR1 reads SGHTA; CDR2 reads FQGTGA. As DNA, the CDR3 is TGTGCCAGCAGCCCCGCCGGGACAGGAGAAGAGACCCAGTACTTC. It translates to CASSPAGTGEETQYF. The full variable domain, its missing parts supplied by reference TRBV7-3 and TRBJ2-5, is GAGVSQTPSNKVTEKGKYVELRCDPISGHTALYWYRQSLGQGPEFLIYFQGTGAADDSGLPNDRFFAVRPEGSVSTLKIQRTERGDSAVYLCASSPAGTGEETQYFGPGTRLLVL.

The chain uses TRBV5-1 and TRBJ1-6; 9 nucleotides match TRBD1. Germline CDR1 reads SGHRS; CDR2 reads YFSETQ. The J segment lost 5 bases and the V segment lost 4 bases, leaving 7 bases of the junction unmatched. The CDR3 consists of 16 residues. The CDR3 nucleotides read TGCGCCAGCAGCGCTCCGGGACAGGGACATAATTCACCCCTCCACTTT. Translating gives CASSAPGQGHNSPLHF.

This chain uses TRBV12-3 or TRBV12-4 with TRBJ2-7, with TRBD1 matching over 7 bases. V was clipped by 5 bases and J by 6 bases; unmatched bases: 13. CDR3 size: 15 residues. In DNA, the CDR3 is TGTGCCAGCAGTGGGACAGTTGGGCCCGTTGTCGAGCAGTACTTC. Amino acid sequence: CASSGTVGPVVEQYF.

This clonotype was seen at least ten times. J is TRBJ2-1 and V is TRBV10-3, with TRBD2 matching over 7 bases. The CDR3 is made up of 15 amino acids. CDR1 and CDR2 (germline): ENHRY, SYGVKD. V lost 0 bases to trimming and J lost 6 bases; unmatched junction nucleotides: 5. DNA of the CDR3: TGTGCCATCAGTGAGTCTGGGGGGGGGTTCAATGAGCAGTTCTTC. Encoded protein: CAISESGGGFNEQFF.